This TCR beta chain came from a study of T cells in women clearing cervical HPV infection. The wider study: With HLA typing for only a few women, HLA confounding remains possible.

MY09/MY11 PCR detected cervical HPV DNA; dot-blot assigned genotypes. As to this clone: Its target is unknown. From the germline J gene comes the end of the CDR3, since the read stops 3 residues before it.

Study-wide results and caveats: Controls had more TRBV6-7 (approximately 0.16%) than cases (approximately 0.11%).

CDR1 is SGHRS, CDR2 YFSETQ, per germline. The CDR3 covers 13 residues. Genomic DNA, averaging 1200 ng per sample, yielded TCR beta CDR3 via immunoSEQ. Method: immunoSEQ multiplex PCR; TCRdb's copy keeps in-frame clones and lacks some. The sample spans some 40,000 clones; the ten largest clones claim around 6.5%. The chain joins TRBV5-1 to TRBJ1-2, with 7 bases matching TRBD1. The sample consisted of blood buffy coat. The origin of this receptor is a woman between 18 and 75 years old with a cervical HPV16 infection that either progressed to CIN3+ or cleared (not recorded which). The CDR3 here is CASTAGGTDTYTF. The sequenced part of the CDR3 DNA is TGCGCCAGCACCGCGGGTGGGACAGATACC.